What follows are 7 T cell receptor beta chains derived from one specimen sequenced in a study of blood T cell repertoires in COVID-19. The assay was immunoSEQ multiplex PCR, and TCRdb's table has in-frame clones only and misses some. The sample lists 230,000 or so clones, 80% to 85% seen once, with roughly 5% in the top ten. Sequenced: peripheral blood. All receptors come from a human donor in a cohort sampled during active COVID-19.

A word on this clone: The identical CDR3 is also encoded by other nucleotide sequences in the sample. The rearrangement links TRBV6-6 to TRBJ1-1; the match to TRBD1 covers 7 bases. Germline values: CDR1 MNHNY, CDR2 SVGAGI (reference sequence). The CDR3 is 13 residues long. The trim removed 11 bases at V and 5 bases at J, leaving 11 bases unmatched. The CDR3 DNA sequence: TGTGCCTCAACCCGACAGGGCGGGACTGAAGCTTTCTTT. It translates to CASTRQGGTEAFF.

The chain joins TRBV5-4 to TRBJ2-4, with no clear D. The CDR3 has 13 residues. The V gene's germline CDR1 is SGHNT and CDR2 YYREEE (reference sequence). V was cut by 0 bases and J by 7 bases, with 8 bases left in between. The CDR3 loop is CASSLDLGNIQYF. CDR3 coding DNA: TGTGCCAGCAGCTTGGACTTGGGCAACATTCAGTACTTC.

With respect to this clone: Other DNA sequences in this sample translate to the same CDR3. CDR3 sequence reads: CASSYTGQGAGYTF. Here the CDR3 DNA reads TGTGCCAGCAGTTATACGGGACAGGGGGCTGGCTACACCTTC. V is TRBV6-5 and J is TRBJ1-2; 12 positions agree with TRBD1. Germline V lookup: CDR1 MNHEY, CDR2 SVGAGI. This CDR3 is 14 amino acids long. The junction had 3 bases not matched to a gene; V was cut back by 3 bases and J by 7 bases.

This clone is a singleton in its sample. At one of its ends the junction is not consistent with the germline gene, which may arise from a read error. This chain connects TRBV13 to TRBJ1-1, with D unresolved. CDR3 size: 15 residues. Germline CDR1 and CDR2: PRHDT and FYEKMQ (reference sequence). CDR3 loop: CASSVGGSLDTEAFF. In DNA, the CDR3 is TGTGCCAGCAGCGTAGGCGGGAGCTTGGACACTGAAGCTTTCTTT.

This clone appeared a single time. V usage is TRBV29-1 and J usage is TRBJ2-2; TRBD1 is a possible D gene (6 bases). CDR1 and CDR2 from the germline V gene are SQVTM and ANQGSEA. Trimming cost V 7 bases and J 5 bases, with 17 bases left between them. CDR3 length equals 14 residues. The CDR3 sequence: CSAGTTELTGELFF. The CDR3, as DNA: TGCAGCGCCGGGACAACCGAACTAACCGGGGAGCTGTTTTTT.

The chain recombines TRBV4-1 with TRBJ2-1; TRBD2 is a possible D gene (7 bases). This CDR3 spans 15 amino acids. The V gene lost 5 bases and the J gene lost 4 bases, with 15 bases spanning the gap. Germline values: CDR1 MGHRA, CDR2 YSYEKL. CDR3 loop: CASSWGGAAYNEQFF. The CDR3 region has the DNA TGCGCCAGCAGCTGGGGGGGGGCGGCTTACAATGAGCAGTTCTTC.

This rearrangement joins TRBV4-2 to TRBJ2-4; D is perhaps TRBD1 (6 bases). The CDR3 contains 15 residues. The V end was cut by 1 base, the J end by 0 bases, with 7 bases between. The V gene's germline CDR1 is LGHNA and CDR2 YNFKEQ. This chain's CDR3 is CASSQGGQAKNIQYF. In nucleotides, the CDR3 is TGTGCCAGCAGCCAAGGGGGACAAGCCAAAAACATTCAGTACTTC.